Presented here are 2 T cell receptor beta chains from one specimen sequenced in a study of cytomegalovirus exposure and HLA in healthy donors. In the PCR, 60 Vbeta and 13 Jbeta primers were used. TCRdb's table, derived via immunoSEQ multiplex PCR, lists solely in-frame clones and lacks some. The sample lists approximately 50,000 clones; around 82% were seen once. The sample was PBMCs. The origin of the receptors is a boy younger than 18 in good health and CMV-seropositive.

The V call is TRBV6-6, the J call TRBJ1-4; a possible D gene is TRBD1 (5 bases). CDR3 size: 14 residues. V dropped 5 bases and J dropped 7 bases, with 14 bases sitting between them. CDR1 and CDR2 from the germline V gene are MNHNY and SVGAGI (reference sequence). The CDR3 here is CASSPGFRSEKLFF. The CDR3 bases are TGTGCCAGCAGTCCAGGGTTTCGAAGTGAAAAACTGTTTTTT.

This chain uses TRBV6-1 with TRBJ1-6; 10 bases match TRBD1. Trimming took 6 bases from V and 10 from J; bases not matched to a gene: 6. The germline gives CDR1 MNHNS, CDR2 SASEGT. The CDR3 is made up of 14 amino acids. The CDR3 sequence is CASRLRDRGSPLHF. In DNA, the CDR3 is TGTGCCAGCAGGCTCCGGGACAGGGGCTCACCCCTCCACTTT.